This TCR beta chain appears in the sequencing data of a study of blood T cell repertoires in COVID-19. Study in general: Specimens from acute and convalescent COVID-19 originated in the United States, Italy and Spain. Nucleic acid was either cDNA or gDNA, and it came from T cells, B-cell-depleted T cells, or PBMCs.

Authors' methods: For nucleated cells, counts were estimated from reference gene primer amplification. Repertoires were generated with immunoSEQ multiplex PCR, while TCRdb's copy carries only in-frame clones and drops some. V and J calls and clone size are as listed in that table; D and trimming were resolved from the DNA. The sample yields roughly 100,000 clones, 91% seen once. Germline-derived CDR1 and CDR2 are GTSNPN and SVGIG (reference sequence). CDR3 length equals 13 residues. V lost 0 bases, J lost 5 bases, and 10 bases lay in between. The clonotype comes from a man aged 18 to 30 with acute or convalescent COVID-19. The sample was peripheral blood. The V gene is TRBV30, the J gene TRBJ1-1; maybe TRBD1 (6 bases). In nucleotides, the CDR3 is TGTGCCTGGAGTGTAGACAGGATTACTGAAGCTTTCTTT. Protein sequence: CAWSVDRITEAFF.